The rows below give T cell receptor beta chains drawn from one sample of a study of blood T cell repertoires in COVID-19. Clones were sequenced by immunoSEQ multiplex PCR, and TCRdb holds only the in-frame ones, with some missing. The sample holds about 250,000 clones, just under 90% seen once. The sequenced sample consisted of PBMCs or T cells enriched from blood (not recorded which). The receptors were gathered from a woman in her thirties with acute COVID-19. Each CDR3 is given with its conserved first and last residue. The order of the fields is D gene, clone size, J gene, V gene, CDR3 protein, CDR3 DNA. A D gene is named only where the DNA matches it firmly. A row's size may be missing; if present it is once, few, many or a size class.

d_gene: NA; abundance: NA; j_gene: TRBJ1-1; v_gene: TRBV5-4; CDR3aa: CASSLALGSSTEAFF; CDR3nt: TGTGCCAGCAGCTTGGCCTTGGGCAGTTCCACTGAAGCTTTCTTT
d_gene: TRBD1; abundance: NA; j_gene: TRBJ2-7; v_gene: TRBV6-6; CDR3aa: CASSHTTRDSLPYEQYF; CDR3nt: TGTGCCAGCAGTCACACGACCCGGGACAGCCTGCCCTACGAGCAGTACTTC
d_gene: TRBD1; abundance: NA; j_gene: TRBJ1-6; v_gene: TRBV6-5; CDR3aa: CASSGDSGNSPLHF; CDR3nt: TGTGCCAGCAGCGGGGACAGCGGGAATTCACCCCTCCACTTT
d_gene: NA; abundance: many; j_gene: TRBJ1-5; v_gene: TRBV9; CDR3aa: CASSVGIPSQPQHF; CDR3nt: TGTGCCAGCAGCGTGGGCATCCCTTCTCAGCCCCAGCATTTT
d_gene: NA; abundance: NA; j_gene: TRBJ2-2; v_gene: TRBV10-1; CDR3aa: CASSDTSKAGELFF; CDR3nt: TGCGCCAGCAGCGATACTAGTAAAGCCGGGGAGCTGTTTTTT
d_gene: TRBD1; abundance: few; j_gene: TRBJ1-4; v_gene: TRBV2; CDR3aa: CASRRGQGSEKLFF; CDR3nt: TGTGCCAGCAGGAGGGGACAGGGAAGCGAAAAACTGTTTTTT
d_gene: TRBD2; abundance: NA; j_gene: TRBJ2-7; v_gene: TRBV10-2; CDR3aa: CASSDPATSGTYEQYF; CDR3nt: TGCGCCAGCAGTGACCCAGCGACTAGCGGGACCTACGAGCAGTACTTC
d_gene: TRBD2; abundance: NA; j_gene: TRBJ2-1; v_gene: TRBV7-2; CDR3aa: CASSLGLAGGNEQFF; CDR3nt: TGTGCCAGCAGCTTAGGACTAGCGGGGGGGAATGAGCAGTTCTTC
d_gene: TRBD1; abundance: NA; j_gene: TRBJ2-1; v_gene: TRBV19; CDR3aa: CASRSRQGASEQFF; CDR3nt: TGTGCCAGTAGAAGCCGACAGGGGGCGTCTGAGCAGTTCTTC
d_gene: NA; abundance: NA; j_gene: TRBJ1-1; v_gene: TRBV9; CDR3aa: CASSEPPFRTGKTEAFF; CDR3nt: TGTGCCAGCAGCGAGCCCCCATTCCGTACAGGGAAAACTGAAGCTTTCTTT
d_gene: NA; abundance: once; j_gene: TRBJ1-4; v_gene: TRBV5-5; CDR3aa: CASSLAGVEVLFF; CDR3nt: TGTGCCAGCAGCTTGGCCGGGGTTGAGGTACTGTTTTTT
d_gene: TRBD1; abundance: NA; j_gene: TRBJ1-4; v_gene: TRBV28; CDR3aa: CASSLFLGGTTNEKLFF; CDR3nt: TGTGCCAGCAGTTTATTCTTAGGGGGCACTACTAATGAAAAACTGTTTTTT
d_gene: TRBD1; abundance: NA; j_gene: TRBJ1-1; v_gene: TRBV6-5; CDR3aa: CASKPQGLNTEAFF; CDR3nt: TGTGCCAGCAAGCCACAGGGGTTGAACACTGAAGCTTTCTTT
d_gene: NA; abundance: NA; j_gene: TRBJ2-1; v_gene: TRBV29-1; CDR3aa: CSVASFNEQFF; CDR3nt: TGCAGCGTTGCCAGTTTCAATGAGCAGTTCTTC
d_gene: NA; abundance: once; j_gene: TRBJ1-1; v_gene: TRBV11-1; CDR3aa: CASSLDSTEAFF; CDR3nt: TGTGCCAGCAGCTTAGACAGCACTGAAGCTTTCTTT
d_gene: TRBD2; abundance: NA; j_gene: TRBJ2-7; v_gene: TRBV30; CDR3aa: CAWSVRTSGTYEQYF; CDR3nt: TGTGCCTGGAGTGTAAGGACTAGCGGAACCTACGAGCAGTACTTC
d_gene: TRBD1; abundance: NA; j_gene: TRBJ1-1; v_gene: TRBV7-8; CDR3aa: CASSKRGQEIFTEAFF; CDR3nt: TGTGCCAGCAGCAAACGGGGACAGGAGATATTCACTGAAGCTTTCTTT
d_gene: NA; abundance: NA; j_gene: TRBJ1-1; v_gene: TRBV28; CDR3aa: CASSPRSLSTEAFF; CDR3nt: TGTGCCAGCAGTCCCAGGTCCTTGAGCACTGAAGCTTTCTTT
d_gene: TRBD1; abundance: NA; j_gene: TRBJ1-1; v_gene: TRBV6-5; CDR3aa: CASRQTGRTEAFF; CDR3nt: TGTGCCAGCAGACAGACAGGGAGGACTGAAGCTTTCTTT
d_gene: NA; abundance: NA; j_gene: TRBJ1-6; v_gene: TRBV2; CDR3aa: CASSEGRTNNSPLHF; CDR3nt: TGTGCCAGCAGTGAAGGTCGCACAAATAATTCACCCCTCCACTTT
d_gene: TRBD1; abundance: NA; j_gene: TRBJ2-6; v_gene: TRBV7-9; CDR3aa: CASSLQGAGANVLTF; CDR3nt: TGTGCCAGCAGCTTACAGGGGGCTGGGGCCAACGTCCTGACTTTC
d_gene: NA; abundance: NA; j_gene: TRBJ1-6; v_gene: TRBV4-3; CDR3aa: CASSQGKLGPSYNSPLHF; CDR3nt: TGCGCCAGCAGCCAAGGGAAATTGGGCCCCTCCTATAATTCACCCCTCCACTTT
d_gene: TRBD2; abundance: NA; j_gene: TRBJ2-1; v_gene: TRBV11-3; CDR3aa: CASPAGTRNEQFF; CDR3nt: TGTGCCAGCCCAGCGGGGACGAGGAATGAGCAGTTCTTC
d_gene: NA; abundance: NA; j_gene: TRBJ1-1; v_gene: TRBV6-5; CDR3aa: CASSTDLGVAAEAFF; CDR3nt: TGTGCCAGCAGCACCGATCTCGGGGTTGCAGCTGAAGCTTTCTTT
d_gene: TRBD1; abundance: NA; j_gene: TRBJ1-6; v_gene: TRBV6-5; CDR3aa: CASSYSGRTGRSPLHF; CDR3nt: TGTGCCAGCAGTTACTCGGGGAGGACAGGGCGATCACCCCTCCACTTT
d_gene: TRBD1; abundance: NA; j_gene: TRBJ1-5; v_gene: TRBV30; CDR3aa: CAWSGGQGGNQPQHF; CDR3nt: TGTGCCTGGAGTGGAGGACAGGGGGGCAATCAGCCCCAGCATTTT
d_gene: NA; abundance: NA; j_gene: TRBJ2-7; v_gene: TRBV4-1; CDR3aa: CASSQGGGGYEQYF; CDR3nt: TGCGCCAGCAGCCAAGGGGGGGGCGGCTACGAGCAGTACTTC
d_gene: NA; abundance: once; j_gene: TRBJ1-6; v_gene: TRBV6-4; CDR3aa: CASRDQAGSPLHF; CDR3nt: TGTGCCAGCAGGGACCAGGCTGGGTCACCCCTCCACTTT
d_gene: TRBD1; abundance: NA; j_gene: TRBJ1-1; v_gene: TRBV5-1; CDR3aa: CASSSGGRNEAFF; CDR3nt: TGCGCCAGCAGCTCAGGGGGCAGGAATGAAGCTTTCTTT
d_gene: TRBD2; abundance: NA; j_gene: TRBJ2-4; v_gene: TRBV27; CDR3aa: CASSTALGLLKNIQYF; CDR3nt: TGTGCCAGCAGTACCGCGTTGGGACTACTAAAAAACATTCAGTACTTC
d_gene: TRBD1; abundance: NA; j_gene: TRBJ1-2; v_gene: TRBV30; CDR3aa: CASPGQGAGYGYTF; CDR3nt: TGTGCCTCACCGGGACAGGGGGCGGGCTATGGCTACACCTTC
d_gene: NA; abundance: NA; j_gene: TRBJ2-5; v_gene: TRBV25-1; CDR3aa: CASSELEGGPIETQYF; CDR3nt: TGTGCCAGCAGTGAATTGGAGGGGGGGCCTATTGAGACCCAGTACTTC
d_gene: NA; abundance: NA; j_gene: TRBJ2-7; v_gene: TRBV5-3; CDR3aa: CARRLDEDSYEQYF; CDR3nt: TGTGCCAGAAGGCTCGATGAGGACTCCTACGAGCAGTACTTC
d_gene: NA; abundance: NA; j_gene: TRBJ2-7; v_gene: TRBV12-5; CDR3aa: CASGLVRGRGVNEQYF; CDR3nt: TGTGCTAGTGGTTTGGTCCGGGGGAGAGGGGTGAACGAGCAGTACTTC
d_gene: TRBD1; abundance: NA; j_gene: TRBJ2-3; v_gene: TRBV4-3; CDR3aa: CASSPEDRGVYAQSDTQYF; CDR3nt: TGCGCCAGCAGCCCCGAGGACAGGGGAGTTTACGCTCAATCAGATACGCAGTATTTT
d_gene: TRBD1; abundance: NA; j_gene: TRBJ2-2; v_gene: TRBV2; CDR3aa: CASSGDRGSGGELFF; CDR3nt: TGTGCCAGCAGTGGAGACAGGGGGTCTGGCGGGGAGCTGTTTTTT
d_gene: TRBD1; abundance: NA; j_gene: TRBJ1-4; v_gene: TRBV23-1; CDR3aa: CASTTGGANEKLFF; CDR3nt: TGCGCCAGCACTACAGGGGGGGCTAATGAAAAACTGTTTTTT
d_gene: TRBD1; abundance: once; j_gene: TRBJ1-2; v_gene: TRBV4-1; CDR3aa: CASSQDPGTGDGYTF; CDR3nt: TGCGCCAGCAGCCAAGACCCCGGGACAGGGGACGGCTACACCTTC
d_gene: NA; abundance: once; j_gene: TRBJ1-3; v_gene: TRBV30; CDR3aa: CAWSPRVSSGNTIYF; CDR3nt: TGTGCCTGGAGTCCCAGGGTGAGCTCTGGAAACACCATATATTTT
d_gene: TRBD1; abundance: NA; j_gene: TRBJ2-7; v_gene: TRBV9; CDR3aa: CASSLGQGAAYEQYF; CDR3nt: TGTGCCAGCAGCCTAGGACAGGGGGCCGCCTACGAGCAGTACTTC
d_gene: NA; abundance: few; j_gene: TRBJ2-1; v_gene: TRBV24-1; CDR3aa: CATSDLTGYNEQFF; CDR3nt: TGTGCCACCAGTGATTTAACCGGCTACAATGAGCAGTTCTTC
d_gene: NA; abundance: NA; j_gene: TRBJ2-7; v_gene: TRBV4-1; CDR3aa: CASSQPGQKYEQYF; CDR3nt: TGCGCCAGCAGCCAACCGGGACAAAAGTACGAGCAGTACTTC
d_gene: NA; abundance: NA; j_gene: TRBJ1-4; v_gene: TRBV29-1; CDR3aa: CSVESGRAPNEKLFF; CDR3nt: TGCAGCGTTGAATCGGGCAGGGCTCCTAATGAAAAACTGTTTTTT
d_gene: NA; abundance: NA; j_gene: TRBJ1-2; v_gene: TRBV7-9; CDR3aa: CASSLGFSGGYTF; CDR3nt: TGTGCCAGCAGCTTAGGGTTTAGTGGTGGCTACACCTTC
d_gene: TRBD1; abundance: NA; j_gene: TRBJ1-2; v_gene: TRBV18; CDR3aa: CASSPSDRGYTF; CDR3nt: TGTGCCAGCTCACCTTCCGACAGGGGTTACACCTTC
d_gene: TRBD1; abundance: NA; j_gene: TRBJ2-3; v_gene: TRBV28; CDR3aa: CASSLDRGATDTQYF; CDR3nt: TGTGCCAGCAGTTTAGACAGGGGGGCGACAGATACGCAGTATTTT
d_gene: NA; abundance: once; j_gene: TRBJ1-3; v_gene: TRBV9; CDR3aa: CASSVGLSRSGNTIYF; CDR3nt: TGTGCCAGCAGCGTAGGGTTAAGCCGCTCTGGAAACACCATATATTTT
d_gene: NA; abundance: once; j_gene: TRBJ1-5; v_gene: TRBV28; CDR3aa: CASSLGQSRTQHF; CDR3nt: TGTGCCAGCAGTTTGGGGCAGTCTAGGACCCAGCATTTT
d_gene: TRBD1; abundance: NA; j_gene: TRBJ1-1; v_gene: TRBV5-1; CDR3aa: CASSGQGNTEAFF; CDR3nt: TGCGCCAGCAGCGGACAGGGGAACACTGAAGCTTTCTTT
d_gene: NA; abundance: NA; j_gene: TRBJ1-1; v_gene: TRBV29-1; CDR3aa: CSADRLGGGLNTEAFF; CDR3nt: TGCAGCGCGGATCGCCTTGGGGGGGGGCTGAACACTGAAGCTTTCTTT
d_gene: NA; abundance: NA; j_gene: TRBJ1-1; v_gene: TRBV7-8; CDR3aa: CASSLEATAPVATEAFF; CDR3nt: TGTGCCAGCAGCTTAGAGGCCACCGCCCCTGTAGCCACTGAAGCTTTCTTT
d_gene: NA; abundance: NA; j_gene: TRBJ2-2; v_gene: TRBV7-2; CDR3aa: CASSLGGLSNTGELFF; CDR3nt: TGTGCCAGCAGCTTAGGGGGACTTTCGAACACCGGGGAGCTGTTTTTT
d_gene: TRBD1; abundance: NA; j_gene: TRBJ1-1; v_gene: TRBV6-5; CDR3aa: CASSYSTGGTEAFF; CDR3nt: TGTGCCAGCAGTTACTCTACAGGGGGCACTGAAGCTTTCTTT
d_gene: NA; abundance: NA; j_gene: TRBJ1-5; v_gene: TRBV7-2; CDR3aa: CASSADGGPVNQPQHF; CDR3nt: TGTGCCAGCAGCGCCGACGGGGGGCCGGTTAATCAGCCCCAGCATTTT
d_gene: TRBD1; abundance: NA; j_gene: TRBJ1-3; v_gene: TRBV28; CDR3aa: CASRETGGSGNTIYF; CDR3nt: TGTGCCAGCAGGGAGACAGGGGGCTCTGGAAACACCATATATTTT
d_gene: NA; abundance: NA; j_gene: TRBJ2-1; v_gene: TRBV7-3; CDR3aa: CASSLSGGLYNEQFF; CDR3nt: TGTGCCAGCAGCTTAAGCGGGGGCCTCTACAATGAGCAGTTCTTC
d_gene: TRBD2; abundance: NA; j_gene: TRBJ2-7; v_gene: TRBV5-4; CDR3aa: CASSSKTSGGLEQYF; CDR3nt: TGTGCCAGCAGCTCGAAGACTAGCGGGGGGCTCGAGCAGTACTTC